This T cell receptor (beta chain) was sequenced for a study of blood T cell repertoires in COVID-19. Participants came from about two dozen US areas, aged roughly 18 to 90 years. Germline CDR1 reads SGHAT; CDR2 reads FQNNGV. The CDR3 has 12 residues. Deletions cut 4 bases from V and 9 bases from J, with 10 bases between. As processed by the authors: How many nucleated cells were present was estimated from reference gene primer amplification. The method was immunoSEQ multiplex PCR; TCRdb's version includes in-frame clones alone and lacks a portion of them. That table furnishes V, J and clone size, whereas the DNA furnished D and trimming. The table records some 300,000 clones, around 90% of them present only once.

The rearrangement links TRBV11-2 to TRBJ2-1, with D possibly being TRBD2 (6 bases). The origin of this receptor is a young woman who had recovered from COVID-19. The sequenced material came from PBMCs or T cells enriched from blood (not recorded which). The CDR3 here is CASSYTSTEQFF. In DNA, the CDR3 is TGTGCCAGCAGCTATACTAGCACTGAGCAGTTCTTC.